Shown below are 28 T cell receptor beta chains from a single sample sequenced in a study of blood T cell repertoires in COVID-19. The data were produced by immunoSEQ multiplex PCR, yet TCRdb's version contains in-frame clones alone and is incomplete. The sample yields about 250,000 clones, roughly four fifths seen once. Material for sequencing was peripheral blood. Every receptor here comes from a person aged 65 to 85 with COVID-19, enrolled during active disease.

The V gene is TRBV7-3, the J gene TRBJ2-3; 8 nucleotides align to TRBD2. In germline, CDR1 is SGHTA, CDR2 FQGTGA. The CDR3 totals 16 residues. The V gene end was trimmed by 3 bases and the J gene end by 0 bases; junction bases not matched to a gene: 5. The CDR3 region has the DNA TGTGCCAGCAGCTTCCGCAGCGGGGGAAGCACAGATACGCAGTATTTT. Protein product: CASSFRSGGSTDTQYF.

The CDR3 DNA is TGTGCCAGCAGCGAATCACAGGGCCCCAGGGACTACACCTTC. Translation gives CASSESQGPRDYTF. The chain links TRBV9 to TRBJ1-2; the D gene is possibly TRBD1 (6 bases). Germline V CDR1 and CDR2: SGDLS, YYNGEE. The CDR3 runs 14 residues. Trimming left V 3 bases short and J 10 bases short, with 19 bases between.

CDR3: CASRHAGGSSYEQYF. The CDR3, as DNA: TGTGCCAGCAGACACGCAGGGGGTAGCTCCTACGAGCAGTACTTC. The rearrangement joins TRBV6-6 to TRBJ2-7, with 7 bases lining up with TRBD1. The CDR3 extends over 15 amino acids. CDR1 and CDR2 (germline): MNHNY, SVGAGI (reference sequence). V dropped 6 bases and J dropped 0; count of bases not matched to a gene: 8.

The J gene is TRBJ1-1, the V gene TRBV30; D call uncertain. The CDR3 sequence is 14 residues long. CDR1 is GTSNPN and CDR2 is SVGIG in the germline V gene (reference sequence). V dropped 3 bases and J dropped 0 bases, with 11 bases sitting between them. In DNA form, the CDR3 reads TGTGCCTGGAGCGTGGGAGGACTGAACACTGAAGCTTTCTTT. This encodes CAWSVGGLNTEAFF.

In regard to this clone: Other nucleotide sequences in the sample specify the same CDR3. This chain uses TRBV7-9 with TRBJ2-5; 8 bases match TRBD1. The germline CDR1 and CDR2 sequences are SEHNR and FQNEAQ (reference sequence). Losses at the gene ends were 5 bases for V and 3 bases for J; bases not matched to a gene: 8. This CDR3 spans 15 amino acids. The CDR3 loop is CASSLRQGREETQYF. CDR3 in DNA: TGTGCCAGCAGCCTAAGACAGGGGAGAGAAGAGACCCAGTACTTC.

This sequence joins TRBV19 and TRBJ2-3, with D perhaps TRBD2 (6 bases). Trimming left V 1 base short and J 4 bases short, with 9 bases between. Germline CDR1 LNHDA, CDR2 SQIVND (reference sequence). The CDR3 is 14 amino acids. CDR3 region: CASSIGVAADTQYF. The CDR3 DNA reads as TGTGCCAGTAGTATAGGGGTAGCGGCAGATACGCAGTATTTT.

The rearrangement uses TRBV21-1 and TRBJ2-2; the DNA was not compared with TRBD2, the D call given in the table. TRBV21-1 is deemed a pseudogene. The CDR3 extends over 17 amino acids. Written as DNA, the CDR3 is TGTGCCAGCAGCATAAATGGGGACCGGAGGGTTTTGCGGGAGCTGTTTTTT. Its protein is CASSINGDRRVLRELFF.

The chain has TRBV5-4 and TRBJ1-2, with 9 bases matching TRBD1. Germline loops: CDR1 SGHNT, CDR2 YYREEE (reference sequence). The CDR3 has 15 residues. Unmatched junction bases numbered 10, after V lost 4 bases and J lost 6 bases. The CDR3 DNA follows: TGTGCCAGCAGCCACGGACAGGGGATTTTGGATGGCTACACCTTC. Amino acids: CASSHGQGILDGYTF.

This clone was observed once. V usage is TRBV13 and J usage is TRBJ2-5; 7 bases are a match to TRBD1. Looked up from germline, CDR1 is PRHDT and CDR2 is FYEKMQ (reference sequence). The junction had 10 bases not matched to a gene; V was cut back by 4 bases and J by 5 bases. The CDR3 has 15 residues. This CDR3 is CASSSRQGIRETQYF. CDR3 in DNA: TGTGCCAGCAGCTCACGACAGGGTATTCGGGAGACCCAGTACTTC.

This clone was detected only a few times. The chain recombines TRBV7-3 with TRBJ1-6; D perhaps matches TRBD1 (5 bases). Germline V gene lookup returns CDR1 SGHTA and CDR2 FQGTGA. The CDR3 totals 14 residues. Deletions cut 5 bases from V and 10 bases from J, with 15 bases between. The chain's CDR3 is CASSEKPRVSPLHF. The CDR3 DNA reads as TGTGCCAGCAGCGAAAAACCCAGGGTCTCACCCCTCCACTTT.

The chain is built from TRBV30 and TRBJ1-5; 9 bases agree with TRBD1. Germline V CDR1 and CDR2: GTSNPN, SVGIG (reference sequence). The CDR3 contains 14 residues. Unmatched junction bases numbered 6, after V lost 3 bases and J lost 6 bases. In nucleotides, the CDR3 is TGTGCCTGGAGGGGACAGGGTTCAGGTCAGCCCCAGCATTTT. It translates to CAWRGQGSGQPQHF.

The rearrangement joins TRBV11-2 to TRBJ2-7; tentatively, D is TRBD2 (6 bases). V gave up 3 bases and J gave up 3 bases, with 9 bases separating them. The germline CDR1 and CDR2 sequences are SGHAT and FQNNGV. The CDR3 totals 13 residues. The CDR3 region is CASSFGSYYEQYF. CDR3 nucleotides: TGTGCCAGCAGCTTCGGGAGCTACTACGAGCAGTACTTC. The entire variable domain, with the rest obtained from reference TRBV11-2 and TRBJ2-7, is as follows: EAGVAQSPRYKIIEKRQSVAFWCNPISGHATLYWYQQILGQGPKLLIQFQNNGVVDDSQLPKDRFSAERLKGVDSTLKIQPAKLEDSAVYLCASSFGSYYEQYFGPGTRLTVT.

To note about this clone: A junction end diverges from the germline sequence, so it may reflect a read error. The chain links TRBV24-1 to TRBJ2-1, with a possible D match to TRBD1 (7 bases). From germline, CDR1 is KGHDR and CDR2 SFDVKD. This CDR3 region has 15 residues. In DNA form, the CDR3 reads TGTGCCACCAGTGATTGGCGGGACAGCTACAATGGGCAGTTCTTC. Its protein is CATSDWRDSYNGQFF.

The J gene is TRBJ2-3, the V gene TRBV5-6; 14 bases are shared with TRBD2. Germline lookup yields CDR1 SGHDT and CDR2 YYEEEE. J lost 4 bases, V lost 4 bases, and 11 bases had no gene match. The CDR3 is made up of 18 amino acids. Written as DNA, the CDR3 is TGTGCCAGCAGCGCAGGACTAGCGGGGGGCCAGGGTGCAGATACGCAGTATTTT. Translation: CASSAGLAGGQGADTQYF.

In this sample, this clone turned up a few times. This rearrangement joins TRBV7-2 to TRBJ2-1; possible D gene TRBD2, 6 bases. The CDR3 sequence is 17 residues long. Looked up from germline, CDR1 is SGHTA and CDR2 is FQGNSA. The V gene lost 1 base and the J gene lost 6 bases, with 19 bases spanning the gap. This CDR3 is CASSLGGQSRGFNEQFF. In nucleotides, the CDR3 is TGTGCCAGCAGCTTAGGAGGTCAGTCGCGGGGTTTCAATGAGCAGTTCTTC. Using reference TRBV7-2 and TRBJ2-1 for the parts outside the CDR3, the full variable domain is GAGVSQSPSNKVTEKGKDVELRCDPISGHTALYWYRQSLGQGLEFLIYFQGNSAPDKSGLPSDRFSAERTGGSVSTLTIQRTQQEDSAVYLCASSLGGQSRGFNEQFFGPGTRLTVL.

The rearrangement joins TRBV6-5 to TRBJ1-4; D unresolved. The CDR3 loop spans 15 amino acids. With 2 bases removed from V and 0 bases from J, the gap between germline ends came to 7 bases. Germline lookup yields CDR1 MNHEY and CDR2 SVGAGI. CDR3 in amino acids: CASSYDISTNEKLFF. For the CDR3, the DNA is TGTGCCAGCAGTTACGACATCTCAACTAATGAAAAACTGTTTTTT.

This clone has a single count. V is TRBV7-2 and J is TRBJ1-4, with a weak D call TRBD1 (5 bases). The germline V gene encodes CDR1 SGHTA and CDR2 FQGNSA. The V end lost 1 base, the J end lost 5 bases, and 11 bases lay between the germline ends. CDR3 length: 15 residues. The CDR3 nucleotides are TGTGCCAGCAGCTTAGAGGGGCGTAGCAATGAAAAACTGTTTTTT. It specifies CASSLEGRSNEKLFF.

This clone was seen just once. The chain combines TRBV5-4 with TRBJ1-1, with a tentative D call TRBD1 (6 bases). The CDR3 has 16 amino acids. Germline CDR1 reads SGHNT; CDR2 reads YYREEE (reference sequence). V gave up 4 bases and J gave up 5 bases, with 21 bases separating them. The CDR3: CASSPKGGVGGTEAFF. The CDR3 coding sequence is TGTGCCAGCAGCCCCAAAGGGGGGGTGGGAGGTACTGAAGCTTTCTTT.

The chain's CDR3 is CASSPLAGGTTGELFF. The CDR3 nucleotides are TGTGCCAGCAGCCCTCTAGCGGGAGGAACCACCGGGGAGCTGTTTTTT. The genes are TRBV9 and TRBJ2-2; 11 nucleotides line up with TRBD2. CDR1 and CDR2 (germline): SGDLS, YYNGEE. This CDR3 comprises 16 residues. Losses at the gene ends were 4 bases for V and 4 bases for J; bases not matched to a gene: 6.

The chain joins TRBV18 to TRBJ1-2; 7 positions agree with TRBD1. In germline, CDR1 is KGHSH, CDR2 LQKENI. This CDR3 spans 21 amino acids. V shed 2 bases, J shed 2 bases, and the junction held 23 bases outside the gene matches. For the CDR3, the DNA is TGTGCCAGCTCACCAGGCCGTTTGGGGACAGCCGCGGCGGAGTGGAACTATGGCTACACCTTC. Encoded protein: CASSPGRLGTAAAEWNYGYTF.

V is TRBV27 and J is TRBJ2-1; D remains unclear. Germline V gene sequence: CDR1 MNHEY, CDR2 SMNVEV (reference sequence). The ends were cut back, 8 bases at V and 0 bases at J, with 11 bases in the middle. The CDR3 sequence is 14 residues long. The DNA of the CDR3 is TGTGCCAGCCGGAGCGCTAGCTCCTACAATGAGCAGTTCTTC. Protein product: CASRSASSYNEQFF.

The genes are TRBV2 and TRBJ1-6, with 7 bases identical to TRBD1. Germline CDR1 reads SNHLY; CDR2 reads FYNNEI. The CDR3 contains 14 residues. The junction had 2 bases not matched to a gene; V was cut back by 6 bases and J by 3 bases. This CDR3 reads CASRDRRYNSPLHF. As DNA, the CDR3 is TGTGCCAGCAGGGACAGGCGCTATAATTCACCCCTCCACTTT.

The chain links TRBV19 to TRBJ1-2; D is ambiguous. V shed 7 bases and J shed 6 bases, with 12 bases lying between them. The germline V gene encodes CDR1 LNHDA and CDR2 SQIVND (reference sequence). The CDR3 length is 12 residues. The CDR3 region is CASKEFFHGYTF. In DNA form, the CDR3 reads TGTGCCAGTAAGGAGTTCTTTCATGGCTACACCTTC.

This clone was counted once. This chain joins TRBV7-3 and TRBJ2-1; unclear D gene. The CDR3 covers 15 residues. Germline V gene data show CDR1 as SGHTA and CDR2 as FQGTGA. V was clipped by 0 bases and J by 5 bases, with 11 bases between them. The CDR3: CASSLTGGLDNEQFF. The DNA for the CDR3 is TGTGCCAGCAGCTTAACGGGTGGGCTCGACAATGAGCAGTTCTTC.

The V gene is TRBV10-2, the J gene TRBJ1-5; 7 bases map to TRBD1. The CDR3 has 15 amino acids. CDR1 WSHSY and CDR2 SAAADI come from the germline V gene. Unmatched junction bases numbered 17, after V lost 6 bases and J lost 12 bases. The CDR3 spells CASRANRGPGTVQHF. Here the CDR3 DNA reads TGCGCCAGCAGAGCAAACAGGGGTCCCGGCACCGTCCAGCATTTT.

The V and J genes are TRBV5-1 and TRBJ2-1; D is unclear. Deletions cut 0 bases from V and 0 bases from J, with 19 bases between. From germline, CDR1 is SGHRS and CDR2 YFSETQ. The CDR3 length is 19 residues. The CDR3 loop reads CASSLESLGLYSSYNEQFF. CDR3 in DNA: TGCGCCAGCAGCTTGGAGTCCTTGGGCCTCTACAGCTCCTACAATGAGCAGTTCTTC.

Of note for this clone: The same CDR3 is also encoded by other DNA sequences in this sample. The chain uses TRBV4-3 and TRBJ2-1, with 10 bases matching TRBD2. This CDR3 has 15 amino acids. In germline, CDR1 is LGHNA, CDR2 YSLEER. The ends lost 1 base at V and 7 bases at J; junction bases unmatched: 4. The CDR3 loop is CASSQGLAGVNEQFF. For the CDR3, the DNA is TGCGCCAGCAGCCAAGGGCTAGCGGGGGTAAATGAGCAGTTCTTC.

The chain is built from TRBV2 and TRBJ2-3; possible D gene TRBD2, 6 bases. Germline lookup yields CDR1 SNHLY and CDR2 FYNNEI. The CDR3 has 16 residues. Trimming took 6 bases from V and 6 from J, leaving 22 bases between them. The CDR3: CASSSSARGGEDTQYF. CDR3 DNA: TGTGCCAGCAGCTCTAGCGCTAGGGGAGGCGAGGATACGCAGTATTTT.